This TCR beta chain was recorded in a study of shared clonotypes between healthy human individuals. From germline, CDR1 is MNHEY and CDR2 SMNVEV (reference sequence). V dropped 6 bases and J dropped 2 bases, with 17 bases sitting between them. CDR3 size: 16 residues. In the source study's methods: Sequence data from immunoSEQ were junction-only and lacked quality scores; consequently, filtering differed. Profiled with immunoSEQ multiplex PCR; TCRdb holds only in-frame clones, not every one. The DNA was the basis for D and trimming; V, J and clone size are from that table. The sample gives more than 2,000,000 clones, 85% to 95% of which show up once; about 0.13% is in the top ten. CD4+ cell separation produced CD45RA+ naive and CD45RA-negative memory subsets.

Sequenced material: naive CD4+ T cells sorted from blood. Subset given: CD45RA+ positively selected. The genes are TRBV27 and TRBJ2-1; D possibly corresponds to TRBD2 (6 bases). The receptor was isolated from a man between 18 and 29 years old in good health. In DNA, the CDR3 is TGTGCCAGCAGCTCACCGGGACTCCTTACCTACAATGAGCAGTTCTTC. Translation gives CASSSPGLLTYNEQFF.